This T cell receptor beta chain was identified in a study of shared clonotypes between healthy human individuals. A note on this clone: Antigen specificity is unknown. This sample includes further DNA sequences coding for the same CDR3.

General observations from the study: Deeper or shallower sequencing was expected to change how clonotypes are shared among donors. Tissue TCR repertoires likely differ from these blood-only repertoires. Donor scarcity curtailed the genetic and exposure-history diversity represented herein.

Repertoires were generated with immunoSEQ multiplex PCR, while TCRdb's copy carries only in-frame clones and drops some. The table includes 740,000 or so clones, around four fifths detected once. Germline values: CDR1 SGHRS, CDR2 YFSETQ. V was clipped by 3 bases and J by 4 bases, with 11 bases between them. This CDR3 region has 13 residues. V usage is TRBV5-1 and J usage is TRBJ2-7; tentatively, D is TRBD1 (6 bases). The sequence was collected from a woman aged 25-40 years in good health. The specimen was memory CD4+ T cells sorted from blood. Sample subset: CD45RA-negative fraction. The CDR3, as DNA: TGCGCCAGCAGCTCCGGGACAACGTACGAGCAGTACTTC. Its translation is CASSSGTTYEQYF.